A single sample is the source of the 14 T cell receptor beta chains below, sequenced in a study of blood T cell repertoires in COVID-19. Using immunoSEQ multiplex PCR, the repertoire was profiled, and TCRdb retains in-frame clones only, with some absent. Here the sample spans roughly 250,000 clones, roughly nine tenths being singletons. Sequences were obtained from PBMCs or T cells enriched from blood (not recorded which). The receptors were gathered from a woman aged 30 to 39 with acute COVID-19.

The chain is built from TRBV18 and TRBJ2-4; TRBD1 aligns across 12 bases. The CDR3 sequence is 16 residues long. Trimming cost V 1 base and J 8 bases; bases outside gene matches: 6. Germline-derived CDR1 and CDR2 are KGHSH and LQKENI. CDR3 protein: CASSPQGQGAGDIQYF. The CDR3 region has the DNA TGTGCCAGCTCACCACAGGGACAGGGGGCCGGGGACATTCAGTACTTC.

This clone was counted only a few times. The same CDR3 also results from other DNA sequences found in this sample. J is TRBJ1-3 and V is TRBV5-1; D perhaps matches TRBD1 (6 bases). V was pared by 0 bases and J by 3 bases, with 7 bases between. The CDR3 runs to 14 residues. CDR1 is SGHRS, CDR2 YFSETQ, per germline. As DNA, the CDR3 is TGCGCCAGCAGCTTGGACAGGGTTGGAAACACCATATATTTT. It encodes CASSLDRVGNTIYF.

This chain connects TRBV3-1 (or the pseudogene TRBV3-2) to TRBJ2-1; 11 nucleotides agree with TRBD1. Germline lookup yields CDR1 LGHDT and CDR2 YNNKEL (reference sequence). The J segment lost 8 bases and the V segment lost 5 bases, leaving 8 bases of the junction unmatched. The CDR3 is 15 amino acids. CDR3 residues: CASSTWTGGSDEQFF. The CDR3 coding sequence is TGTGCCAGCAGCACTTGGACAGGGGGCTCGGATGAGCAGTTCTTC.

The genes are TRBV6-5 and TRBJ1-2; perhaps TRBD1 as D (5 bases). Trimming stripped 6 bases from V and 1 base from J, with 9 bases between. The germline gives CDR1 MNHEY, CDR2 SVGAGI. The CDR3 is made up of 13 amino acids. The CDR3 loop is CASRPGLNYGYTF. The CDR3 region has the DNA TGTGCCAGCAGGCCGGGACTTAACTATGGCTACACCTTC.

The chain carries TRBV19 and TRBJ2-5; D remains ambiguous. The CDR3 is 13 amino acids. Trimming took 4 bases from V and 2 from J, leaving 8 bases between them. Looked up from germline, CDR1 is LNHDA and CDR2 is SQIVND (reference sequence). CDR3 bases: TGTGCCAGTAGTACCCAGATACAAGAGACCCAGTACTTC. It encodes CASSTQIQETQYF.

J is TRBJ2-1 and V is TRBV19; no clear D gene. V shed 5 bases and J shed 0 bases, with 14 bases lying between them. The CDR3 is 16 amino acids. Per germline, CDR1 LNHDA and CDR2 SQIVND (reference sequence). The CDR3 reads CASSRHSPGSYNEQFF. Written as DNA, the CDR3 is TGTGCCAGTAGTCGCCACAGCCCTGGCTCCTACAATGAGCAGTTCTTC. The complete variable domain, with remaining parts taken from reference TRBV19 and TRBJ2-1, reads DGGITQSPKYLFRKEGQNVTLSCEQNLNHDAMYWYRQDPGQGLRLIYYSQIVNDFQKGDIAEGYSVSREKKESFPLTVTSAQKNPTAFYLCASSRHSPGSYNEQFFGPGTRLTVL.

The chain has TRBV28 and TRBJ2-1; TRBD1 aligns across 9 bases. The V and J ends lost 2 bases and 6 bases, in that order; junction bases with no gene match: 5. CDR1 is MDHEN and CDR2 is SYDVKM in the germline V gene. This CDR3 contains 15 residues. CDR3: CASSLRDRVVNEQFF. CDR3 nucleotides: TGTGCCAGCAGTTTACGGGACAGGGTCGTCAATGAGCAGTTCTTC.

The V gene is TRBV19, the J gene TRBJ1-2; D remains ambiguous. This CDR3 is 14 amino acids long. Trimming cost V 5 bases and J 4 bases, with 14 bases left between them. Germline V gene data show CDR1 as LNHDA and CDR2 as SQIVND (reference sequence). The CDR3 sequence: CASSRGGKFYGYTF. The CDR3 coding sequence is TGTGCCAGTAGTCGGGGAGGGAAATTCTATGGCTACACCTTC.

The J gene is TRBJ2-7, the V gene TRBV11-2; 8 positions match TRBD1. CDR1 is SGHAT, CDR2 FQNNGV, per germline. This CDR3 has 14 residues. The junction had 13 bases not matched to a gene; V was cut back by 11 bases and J by 4 bases. The CDR3, as DNA: TGTGCCTGCAATGGGCAGGGGGCGAGGTACGAGCAGTACTTC. Amino acids: CACNGQGARYEQYF.

This clone was detected a few times. CDR3 in DNA: TGCGCCAGCAGAGAAGGGACAGGGTTATCGAACTTCGGAAAACTGTTTTTT. Translated, it gives CASREGTGLSNFGKLFF. The chain carries TRBV5-1 and TRBJ1-4, with 9 bases fitting TRBD1. Germline CDR1 reads SGHRS; CDR2 reads YFSETQ. The junction had 18 bases not matched to a gene; V was cut back by 5 bases and J by 10 bases. There are 17 residues in the CDR3.

The rearrangement links TRBV5-1 to TRBJ1-2; 10 nucleotides align to TRBD1. The length of the CDR3 is 16 residues. Germline CDR1 and CDR2: SGHRS and YFSETQ. With 0 bases clipped from V and 5 bases from J, the junction kept 7 bases outside the gene matches. Here the CDR3 DNA reads TGCGCCAGCAGCTTGGGACAGGGGGCGCGTGAATATGGCTACACCTTC. The encoded protein is CASSLGQGAREYGYTF. Filled out from reference TRBV5-1 and TRBJ1-2, the complete variable domain reads KAGVTQTPRYLIKTRGQQVTLSCSPISGHRSVSWYQQTPGQGLQFLFEYFSETQRNKGNFPGRFSGRQFSNSRSEMNVSTLELGDSALYLCASSLGQGAREYGYTFGSGTRLTVV.

The chain uses TRBV5-4 and TRBJ2-3, with TRBD2 matching 12 bases. The V gene's germline CDR1 is SGHNT and CDR2 YYREEE (reference sequence). V trimming: 3 bases; J trimming: 6 bases; junction bases outside the gene matches: 8. CDR3 length equals 16 residues. The DNA for the CDR3 is TGTGCCAGCAGCTCGAGGACTAGCGGGAATTGGGATACGCAGTATTTT. This sequence encodes CASSSRTSGNWDTQYF. The entire variable domain, with the rest obtained from reference TRBV5-4 and TRBJ2-3, is as follows: ETGVTQSPTHLIKTRGQQVTLRCSSQSGHNTVSWYQQALGQGPQFIFQYYREEENGRGNFPPRFSGLQFPNYSSELNVNALELDDSALYLCASSSRTSGNWDTQYFGPGTRLTVL.

This chain links TRBV30 with TRBJ2-7; D may be TRBD1 (6 bases). V gave up 3 bases and J gave up 0 bases, with 18 bases separating them. Germline CDR1 reads GTSNPN; CDR2 reads SVGIG (reference sequence). This CDR3 spans 16 amino acids. CDR3 sequence (DNA): TGTGCCTGGAGCGGTGTTTTGGGACAACTCTCCTACGAGCAGTACTTC. The encoded protein is CAWSGVLGQLSYEQYF.

This clone was observed once. V gene TRBV5-1 combines with J gene TRBJ2-5; 8 bases are shared with TRBD1. The CDR3 length is 14 residues. The germline V gene encodes CDR1 SGHRS and CDR2 YFSETQ. Trimming removed 6 bases from V and 5 bases from J; junction bases left unmatched: 9. The CDR3 spells CASTPIQGGETQYF. The CDR3 nucleotides read TGCGCCAGCACCCCAATACAGGGGGGTGAGACCCAGTACTTC. The full variable domain, in which reference TRBV5-1 and TRBJ2-5 provide the parts outside the CDR3, is KAGVTQTPRYLIKTRGQQVTLSCSPISGHRSVSWYQQTPGQGLQFLFEYFSETQRNKGNFPGRFSGRQFSNSRSEMNVSTLELGDSALYLCASTPIQGGETQYFGPGTRLLVL.